The 2 T cell receptor beta chains listed next were all sequenced from one sample in a study of blood T cell repertoires in COVID-19. Using immunoSEQ multiplex PCR, the repertoire was profiled, and TCRdb retains in-frame clones only, with some absent. The data contain about 220,000 clones, roughly 82% of them singletons. Specimen: peripheral blood. The source is a woman aged 70 to 79 with acute or convalescent COVID-19.

This chain links TRBV28 with TRBJ1-3; the match to TRBD1 covers 9 bases. The germline V gene encodes CDR1 MDHEN and CDR2 SYDVKM. V gave up 5 bases and J gave up 2 bases; unmatched junction bases: 7. The CDR3 sequence is 16 residues long. CDR3 bases: TGTGCCAGCAGTCAGATACAGGGGGCAGCTGGAAACACCATATATTTT. Protein: CASSQIQGAAGNTIYF.

V and J are TRBV7-9 and TRBJ2-5, with a weak D call TRBD2 (5 bases). Between the trimmed V and J ends, which lost 1 base and 1 base, there was a span of 13 bases. This CDR3 has 16 residues. Germline lookup yields CDR1 SEHNR and CDR2 FQNEAQ (reference sequence). CDR3 amino acids: CASSLGGLIPQETQYF. The CDR3 DNA reads as TGTGCCAGCAGCTTAGGAGGGCTGATCCCCCAAGAGACCCAGTACTTC.